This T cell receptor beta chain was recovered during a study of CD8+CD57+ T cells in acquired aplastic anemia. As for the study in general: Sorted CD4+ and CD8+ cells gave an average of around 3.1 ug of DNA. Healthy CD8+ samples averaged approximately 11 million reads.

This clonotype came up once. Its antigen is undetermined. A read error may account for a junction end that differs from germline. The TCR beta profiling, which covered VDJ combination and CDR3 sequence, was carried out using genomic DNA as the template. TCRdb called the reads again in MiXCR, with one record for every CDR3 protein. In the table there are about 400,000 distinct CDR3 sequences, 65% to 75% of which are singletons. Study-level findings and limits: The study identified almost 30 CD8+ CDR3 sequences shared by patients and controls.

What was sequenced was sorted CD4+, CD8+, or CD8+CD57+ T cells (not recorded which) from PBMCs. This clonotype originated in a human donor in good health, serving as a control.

CDR3 nucleotides: TGTGCCAGCAGCGCCCCTGGGCCGTACGCCCAGTACTTT. This codes for CASSAPGPYAQYF. This chain joins TRBV7-2 and TRBJ1-5, with D unresolved. In germline, CDR1 is SGHTA, CDR2 FQGNSA. The CDR3 is 13 residues long.